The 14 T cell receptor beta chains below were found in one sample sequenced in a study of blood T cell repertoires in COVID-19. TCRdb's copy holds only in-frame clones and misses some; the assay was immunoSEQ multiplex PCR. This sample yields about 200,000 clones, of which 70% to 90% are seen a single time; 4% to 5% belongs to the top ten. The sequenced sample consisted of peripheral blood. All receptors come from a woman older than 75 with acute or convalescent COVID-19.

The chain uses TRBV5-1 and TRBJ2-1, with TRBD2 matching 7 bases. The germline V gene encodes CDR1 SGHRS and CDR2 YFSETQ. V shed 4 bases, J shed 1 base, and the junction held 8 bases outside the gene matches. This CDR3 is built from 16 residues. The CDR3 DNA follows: TGCGCCAGCAGCCTTCGGGGCGGGGGTTCCTACAATGAGCAGTTCTTC. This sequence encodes CASSLRGGGSYNEQFF.

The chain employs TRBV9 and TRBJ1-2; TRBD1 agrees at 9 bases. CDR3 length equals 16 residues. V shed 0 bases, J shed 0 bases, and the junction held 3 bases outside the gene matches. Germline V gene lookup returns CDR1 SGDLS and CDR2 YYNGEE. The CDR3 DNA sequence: TGTGCCAGCAGCGTAGATTGGACAGGGGCTAACTATGGCTACACCTTC. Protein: CASSVDWTGANYGYTF.

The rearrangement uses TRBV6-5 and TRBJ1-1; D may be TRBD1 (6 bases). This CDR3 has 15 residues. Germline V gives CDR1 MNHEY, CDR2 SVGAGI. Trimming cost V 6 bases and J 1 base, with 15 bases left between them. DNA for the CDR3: TGTGCCAGCAGCTATACCGGGACAACGAACACTGAAGCTTTCTTT. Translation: CASSYTGTTNTEAFF.

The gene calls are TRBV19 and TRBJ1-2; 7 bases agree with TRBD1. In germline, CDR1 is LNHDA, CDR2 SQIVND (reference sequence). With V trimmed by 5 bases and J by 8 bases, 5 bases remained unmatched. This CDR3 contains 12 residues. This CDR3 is CASSPTGEGYTF. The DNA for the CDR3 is TGTGCCAGTAGTCCCACAGGGGAAGGCTACACCTTC.

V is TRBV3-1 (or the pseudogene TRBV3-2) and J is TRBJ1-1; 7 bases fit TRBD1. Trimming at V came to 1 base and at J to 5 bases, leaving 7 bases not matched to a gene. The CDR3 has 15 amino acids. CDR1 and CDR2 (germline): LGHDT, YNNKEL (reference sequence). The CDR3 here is CASSQATQGRTEAFF. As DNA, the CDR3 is TGTGCCAGCAGCCAAGCAACACAGGGGAGAACTGAAGCTTTCTTT.

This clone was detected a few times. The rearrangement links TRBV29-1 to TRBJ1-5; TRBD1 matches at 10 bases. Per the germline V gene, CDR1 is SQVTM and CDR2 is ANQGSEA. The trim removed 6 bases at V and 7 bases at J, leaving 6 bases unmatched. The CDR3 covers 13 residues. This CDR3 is CSVGQGVMQPQHF. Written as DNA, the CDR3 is TGCAGCGTCGGACAGGGGGTCATGCAGCCCCAGCATTTT. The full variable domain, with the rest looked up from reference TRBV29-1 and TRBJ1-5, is SAVISQKPSRDICQRGTSLTIQCQVDSQVTMMFWYRQQPGQSLTLIATANQGSEATYESGFVIDKFPISRPNLTFSTLTVSNMSPEDSSIYLCSVGQGVMQPQHFGDGTRLSIL.

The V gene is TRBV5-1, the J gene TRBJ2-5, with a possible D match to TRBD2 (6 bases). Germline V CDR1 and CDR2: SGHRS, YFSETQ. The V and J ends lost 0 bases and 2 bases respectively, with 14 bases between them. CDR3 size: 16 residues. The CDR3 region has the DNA TGCGCCAGCAGCTTGGCCGGCAGTGGAGGGCAAGAGACCCAGTACTTC. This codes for CASSLAGSGGQETQYF. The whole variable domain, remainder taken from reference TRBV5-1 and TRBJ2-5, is KAGVTQTPRYLIKTRGQQVTLSCSPISGHRSVSWYQQTPGQGLQFLFEYFSETQRNKGNFPGRFSGRQFSNSRSEMNVSTLELGDSALYLCASSLAGSGGQETQYFGPGTRLLVL.

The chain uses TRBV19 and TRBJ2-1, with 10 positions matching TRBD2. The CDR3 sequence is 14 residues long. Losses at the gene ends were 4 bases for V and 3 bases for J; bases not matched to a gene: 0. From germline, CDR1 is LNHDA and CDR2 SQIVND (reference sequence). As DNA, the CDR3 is TGTGCCAGTAGTACTAGCGGGAGCTACAATGAGCAGTTCTTC. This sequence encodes CASSTSGSYNEQFF.

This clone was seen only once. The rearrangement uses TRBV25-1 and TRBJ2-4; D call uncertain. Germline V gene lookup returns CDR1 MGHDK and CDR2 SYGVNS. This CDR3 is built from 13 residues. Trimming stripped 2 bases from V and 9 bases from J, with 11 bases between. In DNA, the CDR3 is TGTGCCAGCAGTGAACCCCCCTCGAGCATTCAGTACTTC. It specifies CASSEPPSSIQYF.

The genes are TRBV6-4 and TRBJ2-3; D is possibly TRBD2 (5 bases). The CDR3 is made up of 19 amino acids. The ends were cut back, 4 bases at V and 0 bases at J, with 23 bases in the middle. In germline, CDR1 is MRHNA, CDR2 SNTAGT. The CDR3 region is CASSGGWRKDCPSTDTQYF. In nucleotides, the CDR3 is TGTGCCAGCAGTGGAGGATGGCGGAAGGACTGTCCTAGCACAGATACGCAGTATTTT.

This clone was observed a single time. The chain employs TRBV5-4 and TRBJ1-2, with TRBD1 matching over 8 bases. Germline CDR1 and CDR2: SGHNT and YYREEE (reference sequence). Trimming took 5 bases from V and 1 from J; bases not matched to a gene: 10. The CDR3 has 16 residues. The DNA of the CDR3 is TGTGCCAGCAGTTACGGAGCAGGGGGCAGTAACTATGGCTACACCTTC. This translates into CASSYGAGGSNYGYTF.

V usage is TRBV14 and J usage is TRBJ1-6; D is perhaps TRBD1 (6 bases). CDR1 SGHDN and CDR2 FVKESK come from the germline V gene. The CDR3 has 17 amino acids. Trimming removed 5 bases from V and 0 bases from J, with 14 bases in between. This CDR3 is CASSDRTESSYNSPLHF. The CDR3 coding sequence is TGTGCCAGCAGCGACCGGACAGAGAGCTCCTATAATTCACCCCTCCACTTT.

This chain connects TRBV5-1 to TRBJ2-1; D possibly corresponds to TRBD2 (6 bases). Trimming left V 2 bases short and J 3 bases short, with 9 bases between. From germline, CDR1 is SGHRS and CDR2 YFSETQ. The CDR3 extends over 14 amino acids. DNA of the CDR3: TGCGCCAGCAGCTTTAGGGGAGGCTACAATGAGCAGTTCTTC. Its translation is CASSFRGGYNEQFF.

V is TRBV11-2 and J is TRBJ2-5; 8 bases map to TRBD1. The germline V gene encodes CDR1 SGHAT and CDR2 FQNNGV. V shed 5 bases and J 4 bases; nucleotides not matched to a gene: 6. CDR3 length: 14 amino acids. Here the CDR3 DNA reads TGTGCCAGCAGCCGGGACAGGCCTTCAGAGACCCAGTACTTC. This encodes CASSRDRPSETQYF.